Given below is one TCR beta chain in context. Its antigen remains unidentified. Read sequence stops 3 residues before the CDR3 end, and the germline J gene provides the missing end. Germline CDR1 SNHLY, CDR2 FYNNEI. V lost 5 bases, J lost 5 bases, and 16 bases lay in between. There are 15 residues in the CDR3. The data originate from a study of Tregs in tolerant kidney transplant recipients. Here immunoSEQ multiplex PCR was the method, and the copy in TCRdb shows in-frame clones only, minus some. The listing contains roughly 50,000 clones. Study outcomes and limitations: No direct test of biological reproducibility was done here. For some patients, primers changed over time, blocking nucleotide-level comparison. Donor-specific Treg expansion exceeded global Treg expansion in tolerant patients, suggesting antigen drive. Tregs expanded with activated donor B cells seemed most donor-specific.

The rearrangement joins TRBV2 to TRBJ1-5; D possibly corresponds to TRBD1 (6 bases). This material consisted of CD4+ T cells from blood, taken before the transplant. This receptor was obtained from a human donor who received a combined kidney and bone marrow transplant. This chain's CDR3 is CASSIQGLQDQPQHF. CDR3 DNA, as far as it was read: TGTGCCAGCAGTATCCAGGGGTTGCAGGATCAGCCC.